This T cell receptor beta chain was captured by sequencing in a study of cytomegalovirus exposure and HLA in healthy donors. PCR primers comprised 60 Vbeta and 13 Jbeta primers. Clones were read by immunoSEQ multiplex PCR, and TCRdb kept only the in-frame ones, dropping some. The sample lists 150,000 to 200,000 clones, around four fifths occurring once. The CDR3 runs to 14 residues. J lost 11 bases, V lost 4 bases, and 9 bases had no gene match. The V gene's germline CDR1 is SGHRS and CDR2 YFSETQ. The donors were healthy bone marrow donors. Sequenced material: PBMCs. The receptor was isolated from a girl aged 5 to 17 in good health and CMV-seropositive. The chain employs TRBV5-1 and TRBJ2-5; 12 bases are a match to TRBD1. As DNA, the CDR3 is TGCGCCAGCAGCCCGGGACAGGGGGCGCAGGAGCAGTACTTC. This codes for CASSPGQGAQEQYF.